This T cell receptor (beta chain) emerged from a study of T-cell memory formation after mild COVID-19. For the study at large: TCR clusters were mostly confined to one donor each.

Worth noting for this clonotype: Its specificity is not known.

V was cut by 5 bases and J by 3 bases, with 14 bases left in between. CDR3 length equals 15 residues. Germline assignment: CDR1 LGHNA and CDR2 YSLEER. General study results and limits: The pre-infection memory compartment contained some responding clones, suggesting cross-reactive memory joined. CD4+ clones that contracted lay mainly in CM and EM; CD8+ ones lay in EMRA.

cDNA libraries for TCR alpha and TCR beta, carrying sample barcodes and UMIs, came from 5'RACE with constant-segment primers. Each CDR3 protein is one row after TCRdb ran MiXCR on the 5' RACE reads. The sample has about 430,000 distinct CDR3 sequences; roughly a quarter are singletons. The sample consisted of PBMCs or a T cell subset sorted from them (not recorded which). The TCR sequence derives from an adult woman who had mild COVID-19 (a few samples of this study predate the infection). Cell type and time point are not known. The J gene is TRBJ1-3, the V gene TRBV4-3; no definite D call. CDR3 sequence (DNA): TGCGCCAGCAGCTCCCACGCCTCGGATGGAAACACCATATATTTT. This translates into CASSSHASDGNTIYF.